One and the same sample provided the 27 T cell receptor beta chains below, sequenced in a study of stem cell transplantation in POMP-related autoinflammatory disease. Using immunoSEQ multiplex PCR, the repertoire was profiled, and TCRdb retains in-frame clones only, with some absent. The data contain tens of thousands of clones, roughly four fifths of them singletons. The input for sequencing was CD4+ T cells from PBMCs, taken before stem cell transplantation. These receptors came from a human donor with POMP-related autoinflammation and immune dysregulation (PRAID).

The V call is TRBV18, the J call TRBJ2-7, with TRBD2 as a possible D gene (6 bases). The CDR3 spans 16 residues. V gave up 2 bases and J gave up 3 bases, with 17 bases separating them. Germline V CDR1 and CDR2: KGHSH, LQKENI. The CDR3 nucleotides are TGTGCCAGCTCACCATATCTTGGAGGGGCGGGCTACGAGCAGTACTTC. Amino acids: CASSPYLGGAGYEQYF.

CDR3: CASSLHAGGWNYGYTF. The DNA of the CDR3 is TGTGCCAGCAGCTTGCATGCCGGGGGATGGAACTATGGCTACACCTTC. This rearrangement joins TRBV13 to TRBJ1-2; possible D gene TRBD1, 5 bases. The length of the CDR3 is 16 residues. Germline lookup yields CDR1 PRHDT and CDR2 FYEKMQ (reference sequence). The ends were cut back, 3 bases at V and 2 bases at J, with 16 bases in the middle. The variable domain in full, completed from reference TRBV13 and TRBJ1-2, reads AAGVIQSPRHLIKEKRETATLKCYPIPRHDTVYWYQQGPGQDPQFLISFYEKMQSDKGSIPDRFSAQQFSDYHSELNMSSLELGDSALYFCASSLHAGGWNYGYTFGSGTRLTVV.

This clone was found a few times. The CDR3 loop is CASSFGTEGEAFF. DNA for the CDR3: TGCGCCAGCAGCTTCGGGACAGAGGGTGAAGCTTTCTTT. The genes are TRBV5-1 and TRBJ1-1; 7 nucleotides align to TRBD1. The CDR3 loop spans 13 amino acids. In germline, CDR1 is SGHRS, CDR2 YFSETQ. Trimming cost V 2 bases and J 7 bases; bases outside gene matches: 5. Supplemented by reference TRBV5-1 and TRBJ1-1, the full variable domain reads KAGVTQTPRYLIKTRGQQVTLSCSPISGHRSVSWYQQTPGQGLQFLFEYFSETQRNKGNFPGRFSGRQFSNSRSEMNVSTLELGDSALYLCASSFGTEGEAFFGQGTRLTVV.

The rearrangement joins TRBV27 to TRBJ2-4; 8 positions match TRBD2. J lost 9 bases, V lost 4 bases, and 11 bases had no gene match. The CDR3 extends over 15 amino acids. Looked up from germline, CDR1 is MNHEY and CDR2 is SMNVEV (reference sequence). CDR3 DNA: TGTGCCAGCAGTTGGGGTGGGGCGGGAGGAGGCATTCAGTACTTC. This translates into CASSWGGAGGGIQYF.

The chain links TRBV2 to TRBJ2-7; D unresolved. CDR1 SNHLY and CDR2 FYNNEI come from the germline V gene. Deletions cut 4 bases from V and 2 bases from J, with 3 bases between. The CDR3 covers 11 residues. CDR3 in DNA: TGTGCCAGCAGTGTTACCTACGAGCAGTACTTC. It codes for CASSVTYEQYF.

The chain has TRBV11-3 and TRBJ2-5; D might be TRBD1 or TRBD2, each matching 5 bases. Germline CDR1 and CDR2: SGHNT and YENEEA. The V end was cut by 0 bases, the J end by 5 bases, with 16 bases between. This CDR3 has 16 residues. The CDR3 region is CASSLDLKGRGETQYF. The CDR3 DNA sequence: TGTGCCAGCAGCTTAGATTTGAAGGGGCGCGGGGAGACCCAGTACTTC.

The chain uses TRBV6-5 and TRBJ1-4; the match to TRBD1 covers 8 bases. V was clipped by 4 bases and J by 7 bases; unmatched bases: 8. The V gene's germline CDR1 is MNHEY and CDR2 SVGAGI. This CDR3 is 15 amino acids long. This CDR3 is CASSFTGGPPEKLFF. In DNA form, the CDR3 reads TGTGCCAGCAGTTTTACAGGGGGGCCCCCTGAAAAACTGTTTTTT.

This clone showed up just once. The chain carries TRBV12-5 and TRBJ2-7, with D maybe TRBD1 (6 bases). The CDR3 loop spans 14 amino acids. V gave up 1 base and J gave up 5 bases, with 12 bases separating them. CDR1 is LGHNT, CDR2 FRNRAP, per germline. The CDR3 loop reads CASGLEPRTDEQYF. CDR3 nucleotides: TGTGCTAGTGGTTTGGAACCTCGGACAGACGAGCAGTACTTC.

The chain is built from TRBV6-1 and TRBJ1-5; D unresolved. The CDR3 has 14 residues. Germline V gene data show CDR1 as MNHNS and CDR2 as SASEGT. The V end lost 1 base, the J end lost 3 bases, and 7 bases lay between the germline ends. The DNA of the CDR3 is TGTGCCAGCAGTGAAGTCAACTCCAATCAGCCCCAGCATTTT. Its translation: CASSEVNSNQPQHF.

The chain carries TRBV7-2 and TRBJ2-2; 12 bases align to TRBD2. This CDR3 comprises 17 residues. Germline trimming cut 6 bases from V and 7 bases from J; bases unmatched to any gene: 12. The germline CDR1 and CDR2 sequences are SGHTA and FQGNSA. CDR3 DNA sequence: TGTGCCAGCAGTACATACCCTAGCGGGGGGGCGGTCGGGGAGCTGTTTTTT. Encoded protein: CASSTYPSGGAVGELFF.

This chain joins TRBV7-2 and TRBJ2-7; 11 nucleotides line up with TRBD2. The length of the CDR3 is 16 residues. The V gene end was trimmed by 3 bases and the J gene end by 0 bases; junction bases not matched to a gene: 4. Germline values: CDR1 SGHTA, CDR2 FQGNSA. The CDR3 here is CASSFSGLAASYEQYF. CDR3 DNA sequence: TGTGCCAGCAGCTTCTCGGGACTAGCGGCCTCCTACGAGCAGTACTTC. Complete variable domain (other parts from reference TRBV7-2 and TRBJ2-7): GAGVSQSPSNKVTEKGKDVELRCDPISGHTALYWYRQSLGQGLEFLIYFQGNSAPDKSGLPSDRFSAERTGGSVSTLTIQRTQQEDSAVYLCASSFSGLAASYEQYFGPGTRLTVT.

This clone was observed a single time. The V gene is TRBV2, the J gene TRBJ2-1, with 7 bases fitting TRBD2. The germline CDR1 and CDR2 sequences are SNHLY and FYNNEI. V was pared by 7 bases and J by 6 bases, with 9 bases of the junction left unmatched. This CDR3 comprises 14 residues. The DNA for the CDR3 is TGTGCCAGCACGGTGGGGCTAGCGGCCAATGAGCAGTTCTTC. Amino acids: CASTVGLAANEQFF.

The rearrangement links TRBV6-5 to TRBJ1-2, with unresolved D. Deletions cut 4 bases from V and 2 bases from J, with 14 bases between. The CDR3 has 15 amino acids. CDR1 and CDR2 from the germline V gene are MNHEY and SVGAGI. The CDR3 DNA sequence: TGTGCCAGCAGTTCCCGGGGAGGACTAAACTATGGCTACACCTTC. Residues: CASSSRGGLNYGYTF.

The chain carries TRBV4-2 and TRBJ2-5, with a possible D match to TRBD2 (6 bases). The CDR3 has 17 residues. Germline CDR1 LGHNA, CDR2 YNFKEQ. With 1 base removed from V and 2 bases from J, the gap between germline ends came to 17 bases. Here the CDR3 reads CASSQAGVAEGQETQYF. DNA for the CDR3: TGTGCCAGCAGCCAAGCCGGAGTAGCGGAGGGACAAGAGACCCAGTACTTC.

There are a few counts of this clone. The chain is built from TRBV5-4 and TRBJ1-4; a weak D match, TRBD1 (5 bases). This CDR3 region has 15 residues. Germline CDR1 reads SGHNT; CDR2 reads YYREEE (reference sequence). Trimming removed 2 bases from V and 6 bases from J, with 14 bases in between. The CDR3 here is CASSLKGPTHEKLFF. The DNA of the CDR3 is TGTGCCAGCAGCTTAAAGGGACCCACACATGAAAAACTGTTTTTT.

The CDR3 DNA is TGTGCCAGTAGTATAAGTTACGTCGACTACACCTTC. Its protein product is CASSISYVDYTF. The gene calls are TRBV19 and TRBJ1-2; D call uncertain. The CDR3 runs to 12 residues. V dropped 2 bases and J dropped 10 bases, with 11 bases sitting between them. Germline assignment: CDR1 LNHDA and CDR2 SQIVND (reference sequence).

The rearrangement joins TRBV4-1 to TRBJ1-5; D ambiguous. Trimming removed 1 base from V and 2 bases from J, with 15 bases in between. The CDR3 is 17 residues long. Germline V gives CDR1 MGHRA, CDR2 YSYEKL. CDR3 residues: CASSQVLPLWGNQPQHF. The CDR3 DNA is TGCGCCAGCAGCCAAGTCCTCCCGCTATGGGGCAATCAGCCCCAGCATTTT.

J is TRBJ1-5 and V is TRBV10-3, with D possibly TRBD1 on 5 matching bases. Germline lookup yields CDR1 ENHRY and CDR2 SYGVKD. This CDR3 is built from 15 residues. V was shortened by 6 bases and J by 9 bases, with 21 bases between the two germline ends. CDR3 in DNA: TGTGCCATCAGCCCCGATGGGGACGGGGTTTGGCCCCAGCATTTT. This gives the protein CAISPDGDGVWPQHF.

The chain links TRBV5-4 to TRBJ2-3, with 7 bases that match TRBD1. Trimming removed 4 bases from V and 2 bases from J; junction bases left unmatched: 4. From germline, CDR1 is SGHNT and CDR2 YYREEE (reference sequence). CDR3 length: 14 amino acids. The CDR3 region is CASSPDRFTDTQYF. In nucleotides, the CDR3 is TGTGCCAGCAGCCCGGACAGGTTCACAGATACGCAGTATTTT.

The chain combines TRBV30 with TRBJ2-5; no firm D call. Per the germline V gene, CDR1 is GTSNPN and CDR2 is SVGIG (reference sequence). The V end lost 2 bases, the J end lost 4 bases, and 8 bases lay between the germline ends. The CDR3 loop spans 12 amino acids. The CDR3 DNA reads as TGTGCCTGGAGTCGGATCTTAGAGACCCAGTACTTC. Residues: CAWSRILETQYF.

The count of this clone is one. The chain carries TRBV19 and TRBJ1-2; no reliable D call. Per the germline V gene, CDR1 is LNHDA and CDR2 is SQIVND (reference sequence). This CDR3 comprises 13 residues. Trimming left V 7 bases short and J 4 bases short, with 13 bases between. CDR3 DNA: TGTGCCAGTATAAGGAGTGGGCTCTATGGCTACACCTTC. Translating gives CASIRSGLYGYTF.

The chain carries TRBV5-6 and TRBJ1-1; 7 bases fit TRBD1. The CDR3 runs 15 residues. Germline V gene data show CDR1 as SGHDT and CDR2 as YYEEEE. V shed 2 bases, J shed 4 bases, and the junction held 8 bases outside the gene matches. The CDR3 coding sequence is TGTGCCAGCAGCTTTAGGGGGCACGGAGGCACTGAAGCTTTCTTT. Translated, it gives CASSFRGHGGTEAFF.

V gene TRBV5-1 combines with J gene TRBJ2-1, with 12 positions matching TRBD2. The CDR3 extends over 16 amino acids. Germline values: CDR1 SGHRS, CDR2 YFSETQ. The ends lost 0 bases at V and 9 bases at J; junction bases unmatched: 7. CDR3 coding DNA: TGCGCCAGCAGCTTGGAGTCTAGCGGGAGGGGTGGTGAGCAGTTCTTC. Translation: CASSLESSGRGGEQFF. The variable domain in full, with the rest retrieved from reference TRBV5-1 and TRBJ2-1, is KAGVTQTPRYLIKTRGQQVTLSCSPISGHRSVSWYQQTPGQGLQFLFEYFSETQRNKGNFPGRFSGRQFSNSRSEMNVSTLELGDSALYLCASSLESSGRGGEQFFGPGTRLTVL.

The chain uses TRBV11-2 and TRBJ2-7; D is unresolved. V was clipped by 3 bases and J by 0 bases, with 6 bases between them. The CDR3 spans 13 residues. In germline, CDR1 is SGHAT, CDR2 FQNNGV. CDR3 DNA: TGTGCCAGCAGCTTCTCTAGCTCCTACGAGCAGTACTTC. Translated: CASSFSSSYEQYF.

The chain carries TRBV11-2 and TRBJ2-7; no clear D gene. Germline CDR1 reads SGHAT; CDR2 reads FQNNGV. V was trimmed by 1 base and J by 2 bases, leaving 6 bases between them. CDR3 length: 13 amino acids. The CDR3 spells CASSLVPAYEQYF. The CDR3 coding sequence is TGTGCCAGCAGCTTAGTACCCGCCTACGAGCAGTACTTC.

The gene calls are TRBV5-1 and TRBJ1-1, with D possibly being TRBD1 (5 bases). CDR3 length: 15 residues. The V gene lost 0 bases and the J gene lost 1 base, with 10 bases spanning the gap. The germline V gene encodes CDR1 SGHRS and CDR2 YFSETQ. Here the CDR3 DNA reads TGCGCCAGCAGCTTGGTGGAGGGACCGAACACTGAAGCTTTCTTT. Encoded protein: CASSLVEGPNTEAFF.

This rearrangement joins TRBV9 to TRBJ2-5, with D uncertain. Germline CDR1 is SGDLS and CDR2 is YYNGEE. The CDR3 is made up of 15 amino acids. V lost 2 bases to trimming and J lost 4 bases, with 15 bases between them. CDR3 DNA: TGTGCCAGCAGCGTTCTTGAGTCGAGAACAGAGACCCAGTACTTC. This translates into CASSVLESRTETQYF.